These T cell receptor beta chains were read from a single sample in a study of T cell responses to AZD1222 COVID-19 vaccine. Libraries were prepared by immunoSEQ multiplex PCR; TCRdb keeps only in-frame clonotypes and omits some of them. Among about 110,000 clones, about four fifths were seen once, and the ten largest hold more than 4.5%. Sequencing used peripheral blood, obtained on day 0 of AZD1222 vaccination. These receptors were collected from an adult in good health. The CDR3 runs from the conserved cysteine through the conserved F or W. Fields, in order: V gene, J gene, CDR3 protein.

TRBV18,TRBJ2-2,CASSPGTGNTGELFF
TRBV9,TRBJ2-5,CASSVQDNVETQYF
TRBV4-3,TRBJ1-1,CASSQSPRREAFF
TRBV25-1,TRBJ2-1,CASRGGGWDEQFF
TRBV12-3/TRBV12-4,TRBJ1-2,CASSLQGAGGYTF
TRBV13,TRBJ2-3,CASSLGNGGGSVAYF
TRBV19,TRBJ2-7,CASSTRDSSYEQYF
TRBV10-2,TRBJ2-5,CASIKTSGARRLETQYF
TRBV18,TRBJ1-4,CASSPRAANEKLFF
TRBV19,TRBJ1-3,CASRADGGGNTIYF
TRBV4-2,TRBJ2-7,CASSQDQIRGAYEQYF
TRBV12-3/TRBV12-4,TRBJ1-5,CASSLVWAAPQHF
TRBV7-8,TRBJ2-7,CASSLRSGYEQYF
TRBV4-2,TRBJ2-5,CASSQEGGRETQYF
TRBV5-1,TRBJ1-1,CASRDSRLGEAAEAFF
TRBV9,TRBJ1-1,CASSVQGSSHTEAFF
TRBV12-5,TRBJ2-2,CASGPLPGSGELFF
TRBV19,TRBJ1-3,CASQPTPFPGNTIYF
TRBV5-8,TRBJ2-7,CASSHRGAEQYF
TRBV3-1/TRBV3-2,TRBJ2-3,CASSQGPITDTQYF
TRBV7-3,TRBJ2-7,CASRSPGGTNYEQYF
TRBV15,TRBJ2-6,CATSGQSSGANVLTF
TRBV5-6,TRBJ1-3,CASKDTYGNTIYF
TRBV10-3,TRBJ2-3,CAISIGLAGGLDTQYF
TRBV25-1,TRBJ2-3,CASSAGGVQYF
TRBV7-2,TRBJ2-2,CASSLAPGGELFF
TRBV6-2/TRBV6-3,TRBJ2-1,CASSYVTRRGPNYEQFF
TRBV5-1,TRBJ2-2,CASSGTANTGELFF
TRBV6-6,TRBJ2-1,CASSYSGSGGVNEQFF
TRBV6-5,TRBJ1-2,CASRPTDRAGGYTF
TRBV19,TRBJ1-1,CASGERGGKNTEAFF